One sample yielded the 15 T cell receptor beta chains listed below, sequenced in a study of blood T cell repertoires in COVID-19. Method: immunoSEQ multiplex PCR; TCRdb's copy keeps in-frame clones and lacks some. The repertoire includes approximately 110,000 clones, less than 85% of them detected once, and around 13% sits in the top ten. The sample consisted of peripheral blood. Source of these receptors: a human donor in a cohort sampled during active COVID-19.

The J gene is TRBJ1-1, the V gene TRBV9, with D perhaps TRBD1 (5 bases). V lost 2 bases, J lost 1 base, and 12 bases lay in between. CDR1 is SGDLS, CDR2 YYNGEE, per germline. CDR3 size: 15 residues. CDR3 region: CASSVGLTENTEAFF. DNA for the CDR3: TGTGCCAGCAGCGTTGGATTGACAGAGAACACTGAAGCTTTCTTT.

This clone has just one count. The gene calls are TRBV6-6 and TRBJ1-4, with D uncertain. The germline V and J ends were trimmed by 0 bases and 8 bases, with 4 bases remaining between them. The CDR3 is 12 residues long. Germline assignment: CDR1 MNHNY and CDR2 SVGAGI (reference sequence). The DNA of the CDR3 is TGTGCCAGCAGTTACTCGGGCGAAAAACTGTTTTTT. Amino acids: CASSYSGEKLFF.

The chain is built from TRBV24-1 and TRBJ2-3, with D perhaps matching TRBD2 (5 bases). CDR1 and CDR2 from the germline V gene are KGHDR and SFDVKD. CDR3 size: 13 residues. Trimming left V 4 bases short and J 7 bases short, with 11 bases between. CDR3: CATSEGSINTQYF. CDR3 nucleotide sequence: TGTGCCACCAGTGAAGGGAGCATCAATACGCAGTATTTT.

The genes are TRBV5-4 and TRBJ2-1; 9 bases match TRBD2. This CDR3 contains 15 residues. The V and J ends lost 0 bases and 4 bases, in that order; junction bases with no gene match: 2. CDR1 and CDR2 from the germline V gene are SGHNT and YYREEE (reference sequence). The CDR3 DNA is TGTGCCAGCAGCTTGGCGGCGGGGGGGTACAATGAGCAGTTCTTC. This encodes CASSLAAGGYNEQFF.

The chain has TRBV14 and TRBJ2-1, with D possibly matching TRBD1 (6 bases). Germline-derived CDR1 and CDR2 are SGHDN and FVKESK. Trimming cost V 2 bases and J 2 bases, with 13 bases left between them. CDR3 size: 16 residues. CDR3 protein: CASSQTAGATYNEQFF. CDR3 in DNA: TGTGCCAGCAGCCAAACGGCAGGGGCAACCTACAATGAGCAGTTCTTC.

V and J are TRBV6-2 or TRBV6-3 and TRBJ1-5; D gene unclear. Trimming took 5 bases from V and 0 from J, leaving 8 bases between them. The CDR3 runs to 14 residues. Germline V lookup: CDR1 MNHEY, CDR2 SVGEGT. The CDR3 loop is CASSRVGSNQPQHF. The CDR3 DNA reads TGTGCCAGCAGTCGGGTTGGTAGCAATCAGCCCCAGCATTTT.

The CDR3 nucleotides read TGTGCCAGCAGCCCCACAGGGACCGGAAACACCATATATTTT. Its translation is CASSPTGTGNTIYF. The gene calls are TRBV3-1 (or the pseudogene TRBV3-2) and TRBJ1-3; weak D call: TRBD1 (6 bases). The CDR3 length is 14 residues. The V and J ends lost 4 bases and 4 bases respectively, with 11 bases between them. Per germline, CDR1 LGHDT and CDR2 YNNKEL (reference sequence).

V and J are TRBV7-2 and TRBJ1-6, with TRBD1 as a possible D gene (6 bases). V lost 1 base and J lost 7, with 11 bases in between. Looked up from germline, CDR1 is SGHTA and CDR2 is FQGNSA. This CDR3 is built from 15 residues. The CDR3 spells CASSLVSGDNSPLHF. The CDR3 nucleotides read TGTGCCAGCAGCTTAGTATCAGGGGACAATTCACCCCTCCACTTT.

The sample holds a few counts of this clone. The chain carries TRBV18 and TRBJ2-7, with 8 bases that match TRBD1. This CDR3 has 14 amino acids. The germline V gene encodes CDR1 KGHSH and CDR2 LQKENI. The J segment lost 4 bases and the V segment lost 2 bases, leaving 4 bases of the junction unmatched. CDR3 bases: TGTGCCAGCTCACCATCGGACAGGGAATACGAGCAGTACTTC. The encoded protein is CASSPSDREYEQYF.

The genes are TRBV11-2 and TRBJ2-7; TRBD1 aligns across 8 bases. Germline CDR1 and CDR2: SGHAT and FQNNGV. The CDR3 consists of 15 residues. Germline trimming cut 1 base from V and 2 bases from J; bases unmatched to any gene: 4. The CDR3 DNA reads TGTGCCAGCAGCTTAGGTCCAGGGGGCCCCTACGAGCAGTACTTC. This codes for CASSLGPGGPYEQYF.

The rearrangement uses TRBV6-5 and TRBJ2-7, with a weak D call TRBD2 (6 bases). This CDR3 spans 15 amino acids. The V and J ends lost 6 bases and 0 bases respectively, with 15 bases between them. The germline CDR1 and CDR2 sequences are MNHEY and SVGAGI. The DNA of the CDR3 is TGTGCCAGCAGATATGGGACTGGGAGCTCCTACGAGCAGTACTTC. It encodes CASRYGTGSSYEQYF.

The chain uses TRBV9 and TRBJ2-3; 9 nucleotides agree with TRBD2. The CDR3 has 16 residues. The ends lost 0 bases at V and 2 bases at J; junction bases unmatched: 4. The germline gives CDR1 SGDLS, CDR2 YYNGEE. The CDR3 coding sequence is TGTGCCAGCAGCGTAGGGATAGCGGGGGACACAGATACGCAGTATTTT. Translation gives CASSVGIAGDTDTQYF.

The V and J genes are TRBV5-5 and TRBJ2-1, with 7 bases lining up with TRBD2. Per the germline V gene, CDR1 is SGHKS and CDR2 is YYEKEE (reference sequence). The junction had 7 bases not matched to a gene; V was cut back by 8 bases and J by 5 bases. This CDR3 is built from 13 residues. CDR3 sequence: CASLGTNHNEQFF. CDR3 nucleotides: TGTGCCAGTCTCGGGACTAACCACAATGAGCAGTTCTTC.

The chain has TRBV7-2 and TRBJ1-1, with D tentatively TRBD1 (5 bases). This CDR3 spans 13 amino acids. From germline, CDR1 is SGHTA and CDR2 FQGNSA. Trimming cost V 4 bases and J 1 base, with 7 bases left between them. The CDR3 protein is CASSSTGNTEAFF. The CDR3 DNA is TGTGCCAGCAGCTCCACAGGGAACACTGAAGCTTTCTTT. The full variable domain, its missing parts supplied by reference TRBV7-2 and TRBJ1-1, is GAGVSQSPSNKVTEKGKDVELRCDPISGHTALYWYRQSLGQGLEFLIYFQGNSAPDKSGLPSDRFSAERTGGSVSTLTIQRTQQEDSAVYLCASSSTGNTEAFFGQGTRLTVV.

The chain has TRBV3-1 (or the pseudogene TRBV3-2) and TRBJ2-1, with TRBD2 matching 7 bases. After removal of 5 bases from V and 9 bases from J, the junction contained 16 bases not matched to a gene. Per germline, CDR1 LGHDT and CDR2 YNNKEL (reference sequence). This CDR3 has 16 residues. The CDR3 loop reads CASSDYSSGSTGEQFF. DNA for the CDR3: TGTGCCAGCAGCGACTATTCTAGCGGCTCGACGGGTGAGCAGTTCTTC.